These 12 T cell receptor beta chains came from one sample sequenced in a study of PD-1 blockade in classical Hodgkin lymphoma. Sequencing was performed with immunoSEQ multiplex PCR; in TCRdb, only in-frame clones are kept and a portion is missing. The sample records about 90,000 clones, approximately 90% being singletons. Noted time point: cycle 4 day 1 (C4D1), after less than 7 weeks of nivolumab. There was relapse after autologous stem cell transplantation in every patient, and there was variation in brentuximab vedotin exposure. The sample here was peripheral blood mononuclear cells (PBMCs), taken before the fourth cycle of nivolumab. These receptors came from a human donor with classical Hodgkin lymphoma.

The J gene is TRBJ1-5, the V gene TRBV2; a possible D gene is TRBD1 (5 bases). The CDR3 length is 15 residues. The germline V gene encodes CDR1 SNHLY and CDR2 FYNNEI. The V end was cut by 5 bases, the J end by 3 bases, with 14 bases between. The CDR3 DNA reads TGTGCCAGCAGTCCCACCAGGGATGCCAATCAGCCCCAGCATTTT. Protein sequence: CASSPTRDANQPQHF.

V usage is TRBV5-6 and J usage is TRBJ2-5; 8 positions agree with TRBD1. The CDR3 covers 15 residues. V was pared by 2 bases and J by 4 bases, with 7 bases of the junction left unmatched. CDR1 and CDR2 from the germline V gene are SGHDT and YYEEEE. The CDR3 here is CASSFGTGPGETQYF. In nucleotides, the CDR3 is TGTGCCAGCAGCTTTGGGACAGGCCCGGGAGAGACCCAGTACTTC. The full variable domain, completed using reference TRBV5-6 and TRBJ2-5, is DAGVTQSPTHLIKTRGQQVTLRCSPKSGHDTVSWYQQALGQGPQFIFQYYEEEERQRGNFPDRFSGHQFPNYSSELNVNALLLGDSALYLCASSFGTGPGETQYFGPGTRLLVL.

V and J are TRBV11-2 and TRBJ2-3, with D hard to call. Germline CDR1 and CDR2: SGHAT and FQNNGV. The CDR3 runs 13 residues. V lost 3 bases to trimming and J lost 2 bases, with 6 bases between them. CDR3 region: CASSFHSTDTQYF. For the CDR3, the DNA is TGTGCCAGCAGCTTCCATTCCACAGATACGCAGTATTTT.

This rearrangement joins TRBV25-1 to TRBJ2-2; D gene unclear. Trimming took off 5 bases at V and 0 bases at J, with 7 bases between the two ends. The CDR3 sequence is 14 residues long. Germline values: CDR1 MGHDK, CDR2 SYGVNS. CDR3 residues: CASSTSPNTGELFF. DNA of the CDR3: TGTGCCAGCAGTACTTCCCCGAACACCGGGGAGCTGTTTTTT.

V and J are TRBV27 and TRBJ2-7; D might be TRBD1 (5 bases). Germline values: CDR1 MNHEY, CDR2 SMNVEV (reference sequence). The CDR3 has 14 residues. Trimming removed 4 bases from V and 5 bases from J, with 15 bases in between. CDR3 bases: TGTGCCAGCAGTTCTCTAGGGGAAGGCCACGAGCAGTACTTC. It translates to CASSSLGEGHEQYF.

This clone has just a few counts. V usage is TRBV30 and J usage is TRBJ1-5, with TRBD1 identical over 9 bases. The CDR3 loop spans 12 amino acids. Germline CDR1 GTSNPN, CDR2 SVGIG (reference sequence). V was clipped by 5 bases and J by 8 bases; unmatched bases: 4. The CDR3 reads CAWGQGSEPQHF. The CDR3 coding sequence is TGTGCCTGGGGACAGGGGAGCGAGCCCCAGCATTTT. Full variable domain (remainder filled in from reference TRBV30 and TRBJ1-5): SQTIHQWPATLVQPVGSPLSLECTVEGTSNPNLYWYRQAAGRGLQLLFYSVGIGQISSEVPQNLSASRPQDRQFILSSKKLLLSDSGFYLCAWGQGSEPQHFGDGTRLSIL.

Here the CDR3 reads CASGLGRSNTIYF. CDR3 sequence (DNA): TGTGCCAGCGGTCTCGGCAGGTCAAACACCATATATTTT. J is TRBJ1-3 and V is TRBV5-6; no definite D call. Trimming cost V 7 bases and J 6 bases, with 14 bases left between them. This CDR3 is 13 amino acids long. CDR1 is SGHDT, CDR2 YYEEEE, per germline.

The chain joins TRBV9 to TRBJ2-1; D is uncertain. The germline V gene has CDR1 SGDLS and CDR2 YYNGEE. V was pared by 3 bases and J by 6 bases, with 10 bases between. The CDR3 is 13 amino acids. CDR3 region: CASSGGFVNEQFF. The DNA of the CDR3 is TGTGCCAGCAGCGGGGGATTCGTCAATGAGCAGTTCTTC.

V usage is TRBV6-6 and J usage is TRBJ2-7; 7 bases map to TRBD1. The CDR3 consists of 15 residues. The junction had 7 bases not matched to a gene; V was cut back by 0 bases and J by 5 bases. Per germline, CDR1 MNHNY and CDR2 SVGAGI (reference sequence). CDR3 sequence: CASSYSETGYNEQYF. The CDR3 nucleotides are TGTGCCAGCAGTTACTCAGAGACAGGGTACAACGAGCAGTACTTC.

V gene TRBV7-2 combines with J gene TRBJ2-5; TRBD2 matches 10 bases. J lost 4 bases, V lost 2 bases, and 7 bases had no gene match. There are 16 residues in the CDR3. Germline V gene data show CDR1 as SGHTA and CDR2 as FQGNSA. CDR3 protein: CASSLPPSGGSETQYF. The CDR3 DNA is TGTGCCAGCAGCTTACCCCCTAGCGGGGGTTCAGAGACCCAGTACTTC.

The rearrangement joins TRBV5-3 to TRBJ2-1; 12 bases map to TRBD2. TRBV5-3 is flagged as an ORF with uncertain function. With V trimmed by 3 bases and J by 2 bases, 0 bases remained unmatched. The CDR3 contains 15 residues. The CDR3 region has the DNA TGTGCCAGAAGCTCTAGCGGGGGGGCCTACAATGAGCAGTTCTTC. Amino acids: CARSSSGGAYNEQFF.

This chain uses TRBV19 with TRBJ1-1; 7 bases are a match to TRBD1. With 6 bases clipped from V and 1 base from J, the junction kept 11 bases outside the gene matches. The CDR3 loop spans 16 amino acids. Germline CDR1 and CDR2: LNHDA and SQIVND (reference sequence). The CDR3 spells CASSYRQGATNTEAFF. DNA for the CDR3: TGTGCCAGTAGCTACCGACAGGGCGCAACGAACACTGAAGCTTTCTTT.